These T cell receptor beta chains were read from a single sample in a study of T cell responses to AZD1222 COVID-19 vaccine. Some clones are missing from TCRdb's copy, which holds only in-frame ones; the method was immunoSEQ multiplex PCR. Its table lists about 140,000 clones. The sequencing sample was made of peripheral blood. Receptor source: an adult in good health. CDR3s include the opening cysteine and the closing phenylalanine or tryptophan. The D gene is left open where the match is weak.

d_call: TRBD1
v_call: TRBV7-9
j_call: TRBJ2-1
cdr3_aa: CASSLPSDREIDNEQFF
cdr3_nt: TGTGCCAGTAGCCTCCCCTCCGACAGGGAAATTGACAATGAGCAGTTCTTC

d_call: .
v_call: TRBV18
j_call: TRBJ1-2
cdr3_aa: CASSPRVAGNGYTF
cdr3_nt: TGTGCCAGCTCACCACGAGTTGCCGGGAACGGCTACACCTTC

d_call: .
v_call: TRBV7-9
j_call: TRBJ1-2
cdr3_aa: CASSLVVAGNYGYTF
cdr3_nt: TGTGCCAGCAGCTTAGTTGTGGCGGGGAACTATGGCTACACCTTC

d_call: .
v_call: TRBV5-1
j_call: TRBJ1-1
cdr3_aa: CATRAPRGTEAFF
cdr3_nt: TGCGCCACTCGGGCCCCTAGGGGGACTGAAGCTTTCTTT

d_call: TRBD1
v_call: TRBV6-1
j_call: TRBJ1-2
cdr3_aa: CASSDILLRDRRANYGYTF
cdr3_nt: TGTGCCAGCAGTGACATTCTTTTGAGGGACAGGCGAGCTAACTATGGCTACACCTTC

d_call: TRBD1
v_call: TRBV30
j_call: TRBJ1-1
cdr3_aa: CAWSDTGAFEAFF
cdr3_nt: TGTGCCTGGAGTGATACAGGGGCTTTCGAAGCTTTCTTT

d_call: .
v_call: TRBV3-1/TRBV3-2
j_call: TRBJ1-5
cdr3_aa: CASSQDSGNQPQHF
cdr3_nt: TGTGCCAGCAGCCAAGATTCCGGCAATCAGCCCCAGCATTTT

d_call: TRBD1
v_call: TRBV4-3
j_call: TRBJ1-2
cdr3_aa: CASSQDWTGDYGYTF
cdr3_nt: TGCGCCAGCAGCCAAGATTGGACAGGGGACTATGGCTACACCTTC

d_call: .
v_call: TRBV5-1
j_call: TRBJ1-1
cdr3_aa: CASSLMGALNTEAFF
cdr3_nt: TGCGCCAGCAGCTTGATGGGGGCCTTGAACACTGAAGCTTTCTTT

d_call: .
v_call: TRBV6-5
j_call: TRBJ2-7
cdr3_aa: CASSYLSRDSYEQYF
cdr3_nt: TGTGCCAGCAGTTACCTCTCGCGGGACAGCTACGAGCAGTACTTC

d_call: TRBD1
v_call: TRBV4-1
j_call: TRBJ1-2
cdr3_aa: CASSQDLWDRGPTNYGYTF
cdr3_nt: TGCGCCAGCAGCCAAGATCTTTGGGACAGGGGGCCCACTAACTATGGCTACACCTTC

d_call: .
v_call: TRBV29-1
j_call: TRBJ1-2
cdr3_aa: CSSTGTTSTGGYTF
cdr3_nt: TGCAGCTCCACCGGGACAACCTCGACGGGGGGCTACACCTTC

d_call: TRBD1
v_call: TRBV5-1
j_call: TRBJ1-4
cdr3_aa: CASSGGQGGEKLFF
cdr3_nt: TGCGCCAGCAGCGGGGGACAGGGGGGAGAAAAACTGTTTTTT

d_call: .
v_call: TRBV25-1
j_call: TRBJ1-1
cdr3_aa: CASSDGGHIEAFF
cdr3_nt: TGTGCCAGCAGCGATGGGGGGCATATTGAAGCTTTCTTT

d_call: TRBD1
v_call: TRBV11-1
j_call: TRBJ1-6
cdr3_aa: CASSSTGNLDSPLHF
cdr3_nt: TGTGCCAGCAGCTCGACAGGGAATTTGGATTCACCCCTCCACTTT

d_call: TRBD1
v_call: TRBV7-2
j_call: TRBJ1-1
cdr3_aa: CASSWAQGENTEAFF
cdr3_nt: TGTGCCAGCAGCTGGGCCCAGGGGGAGAACACTGAAGCTTTCTTT

d_call: TRBD1
v_call: TRBV9
j_call: TRBJ1-1
cdr3_aa: CASSVGGQGGEAFF
cdr3_nt: TGTGCCAGCAGCGTAGGTGGACAGGGTGGTGAAGCTTTCTTT

d_call: TRBD1
v_call: TRBV15
j_call: TRBJ2-1
cdr3_aa: CATSRRGQGHEQFF
cdr3_nt: TGTGCCACCAGCCGCCGGGGACAGGGCCATGAGCAGTTCTTC

d_call: TRBD1
v_call: TRBV11-1
j_call: TRBJ1-1
cdr3_aa: CASSLEGRGTLGAFF
cdr3_nt: TGTGCCAGCAGCTTAGAAGGCAGGGGGACTCTTGGAGCTTTCTTT

d_call: .
v_call: TRBV30
j_call: TRBJ1-1
cdr3_aa: CAWSEGRVTEAFF
cdr3_nt: TGTGCCTGGAGTGAAGGCAGGGTCACTGAAGCTTTCTTT

d_call: .
v_call: TRBV6-5
j_call: TRBJ2-4
cdr3_aa: CASSIPGGKNIQYF
cdr3_nt: TGTGCCAGCAGCATCCCCGGGGGCAAAAACATTCAGTACTTC

d_call: TRBD1
v_call: TRBV19
j_call: TRBJ1-1
cdr3_aa: CASIPPSGQGPTEAFF
cdr3_nt: TGTGCCAGTATTCCCCCCTCTGGACAGGGCCCCACTGAAGCTTTCTTT

d_call: TRBD1
v_call: TRBV10-1
j_call: TRBJ2-6
cdr3_aa: CASSEQDRGSGANVLTF
cdr3_nt: TGCGCCAGCAGTGAGCAAGACAGGGGCTCTGGGGCCAACGTCCTGACTTTC

d_call: TRBD1
v_call: TRBV7-8
j_call: TRBJ1-2
cdr3_aa: CASSLRDRGPNNYGYTF
cdr3_nt: TGTGCCAGCAGCTTAAGGGACAGGGGTCCCAATAACTATGGCTACACCTTC

d_call: .
v_call: TRBV6-5
j_call: TRBJ1-6
cdr3_aa: CASSYGNSPLHF
cdr3_nt: TGTGCCAGCAGTTACGGGAATTCACCCCTCCACTTT

d_call: .
v_call: TRBV19
j_call: TRBJ1-3
cdr3_aa: CASSFGQGDTIYF
cdr3_nt: TGTGCCAGTAGTTTCGGACAAGGGGACACCATATATTTT

d_call: TRBD1
v_call: TRBV2
j_call: TRBJ2-7
cdr3_aa: CASRRTGGQEQYF
cdr3_nt: TGTGCCAGCAGGCGGACAGGGGGACAAGAGCAGTACTTC

d_call: TRBD1
v_call: TRBV10-3
j_call: TRBJ1-4
cdr3_aa: CAISDSGTGEKLFF
cdr3_nt: TGTGCCATCAGTGATTCTGGGACAGGCGAAAAACTGTTTTTT

d_call: TRBD2
v_call: TRBV6-4
j_call: TRBJ2-3
cdr3_aa: CASSEAGGTDTQYF
cdr3_nt: TGTGCCAGCAGTGAAGCGGGGGGCACAGATACGCAGTATTTT

d_call: .
v_call: TRBV30
j_call: TRBJ2-1
cdr3_aa: CAWSYHPGGLGNEQFF
cdr3_nt: TGTGCCTGGAGTTATCATCCCGGGGGCCTCGGGAATGAGCAGTTCTTC

d_call: .
v_call: TRBV11-2
j_call: TRBJ1-3
cdr3_aa: CASSQERNTIYF
cdr3_nt: TGTGCCAGCAGCCAGGAGCGAAACACCATATATTTT

d_call: TRBD1
v_call: TRBV28
j_call: TRBJ1-5
cdr3_aa: CASSVGQGNGPPSNQPQHF
cdr3_nt: TGTGCCAGCAGCGTCGGACAGGGTAACGGTCCACCTAGCAATCAGCCCCAGCATTTT

d_call: .
v_call: TRBV19
j_call: TRBJ1-2
cdr3_aa: CASRDPTSGRSNYGYTF
cdr3_nt: TGTGCCAGTAGGGATCCCACCTCCGGGAGATCTAACTATGGCTACACCTTC

d_call: .
v_call: TRBV11-3
j_call: TRBJ1-2
cdr3_aa: CASSLGRAGRAYGYTF
cdr3_nt: TGTGCCAGCAGCTTAGGGAGAGCGGGGAGAGCATATGGCTACACCTTC

d_call: .
v_call: TRBV4-2
j_call: TRBJ1-6
cdr3_aa: CASSRREGAPDNSPLHF
cdr3_nt: TGTGCCAGCAGCCGGCGCGAGGGCGCTCCCGATAATTCACCCCTCCACTTT

d_call: .
v_call: TRBV7-3
j_call: TRBJ2-2
cdr3_aa: CASSLTGGRGNTGELFF
cdr3_nt: TGTGCCAGCAGCTTAACCGGCGGCAGGGGCAACACCGGGGAGCTGTTTTTT

d_call: .
v_call: TRBV12-3/TRBV12-4
j_call: TRBJ1-5
cdr3_aa: CASRDPAGGTAHF
cdr3_nt: TGTGCCAGCAGGGACCCCGCCGGGGGGACCGCTCATTTT